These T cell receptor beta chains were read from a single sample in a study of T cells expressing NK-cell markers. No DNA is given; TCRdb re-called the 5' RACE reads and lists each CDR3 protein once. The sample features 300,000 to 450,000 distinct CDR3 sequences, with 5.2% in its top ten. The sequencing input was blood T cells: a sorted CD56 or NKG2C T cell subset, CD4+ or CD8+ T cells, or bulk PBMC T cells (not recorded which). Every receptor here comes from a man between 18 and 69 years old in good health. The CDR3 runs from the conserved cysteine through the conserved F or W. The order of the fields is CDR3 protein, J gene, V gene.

CDR3 protein: CASSDGSRRQPQHF
J gene: TRBJ1-5
V gene: TRBV6-1

CDR3 protein: CASTNLGELFF
J gene: TRBJ2-2
V gene: TRBV6-5

CDR3 protein: CASSQSPPMAYEQYF
J gene: TRBJ2-7
V gene: TRBV14

CDR3 protein: CSARTGGTGRGSYEQYF
J gene: TRBJ2-7
V gene: TRBV20-1

CDR3 protein: CASSLTVVLAGGTDTQYF
J gene: TRBJ2-3
V gene: TRBV11-1

CDR3 protein: CASCGRHPLGDYEQYF
J gene: TRBJ2-7
V gene: TRBV4-1

CDR3 protein: CASSVLGEYSNQPQHF
J gene: TRBJ1-5
V gene: TRBV2

CDR3 protein: CASRGHLYVTEAFF
J gene: TRBJ1-1
V gene: TRBV6-1

CDR3 protein: CASSLNPPGRGSPLHF
J gene: TRBJ1-6
V gene: TRBV7-2

CDR3 protein: CSPRGHTDTQYF
J gene: TRBJ2-3
V gene: TRBV20-1

CDR3 protein: CASSLGPPPEETQYF
J gene: TRBJ2-5
V gene: TRBV5-6

CDR3 protein: CASSHSRQGGNEQFF
J gene: TRBJ2-1
V gene: TRBV18

CDR3 protein: CASSPGTYNSPLHF
J gene: TRBJ1-6
V gene: TRBV6-1

CDR3 protein: CASSLGTPYEQYF
J gene: TRBJ2-7
V gene: TRBV5-1

CDR3 protein: CASSQDPGGRFYEQFF
J gene: TRBJ2-1
V gene: TRBV4-2

CDR3 protein: CASRRGKKSEKLFF
J gene: TRBJ1-4
V gene: TRBV13

CDR3 protein: CASSQIPTNEKLFF
J gene: TRBJ1-4
V gene: TRBV11-2

CDR3 protein: CARGEGLCQPQHF
J gene: TRBJ1-5
V gene: TRBV27

CDR3 protein: CASSRDRGSGEQYF
J gene: TRBJ2-7
V gene: TRBV7-3

CDR3 protein: CASSLVPIVAGETRDTQYF
J gene: TRBJ2-3
V gene: TRBV11-2

CDR3 protein: CSASGQSNYGYTF
J gene: TRBJ1-2
V gene: TRBV20-1

CDR3 protein: CATSRAGAGDPSGANVLTF
J gene: TRBJ2-6
V gene: TRBV15

CDR3 protein: CATGTANTGELFF
J gene: TRBJ2-2
V gene: TRBV24-1

CDR3 protein: CASSLALGLAGRIYEQYF
J gene: TRBJ2-7
V gene: TRBV5-1

CDR3 protein: CASSFGGVDEQYF
J gene: TRBJ2-7
V gene: TRBV12-3/TRBV12-4

CDR3 protein: CASSGLATTDTQYF
J gene: TRBJ2-3
V gene: TRBV5-1

CDR3 protein: CASRPGQLNYGYTF
J gene: TRBJ1-2
V gene: TRBV28

CDR3 protein: CAITTGLASDTQYF
J gene: TRBJ2-3
V gene: TRBV7-3

CDR3 protein: CATQAGTSGYNEQFF
J gene: TRBJ2-1
V gene: TRBV24-1

CDR3 protein: CASSEDLGTYEQYF
J gene: TRBJ2-7
V gene: TRBV2